This T cell receptor (beta chain) originates from a study of OX40 agonist ivuxolimab in advanced cancers. Study-level background: Of mixed ages from about 20 to 90 and averaging 60 years, the group was around 78% male. Overall study results and limits: CD4+ and CD8+ blood T cells expanded clonally by week 6 at 0.1 to 3.0 mg/kg. Nonresponders included some who also had low normalized T-cell clonal expansion.

Some clones are missing from TCRdb's copy, which holds only in-frame ones; the method was immunoSEQ multiplex PCR. The repertoire has more than 45,000 clones, approximately 91% of them found once; the top ten carry 19%. The V gene end was trimmed by 5 bases and the J gene end by 3 bases; junction bases not matched to a gene: 7. Germline V gene lookup returns CDR1 MDHEN and CDR2 SYDVKM. The CDR3 is 14 amino acids. This clone came up once. As yet, its antigen is unknown. The TCR sequence derives from an adult with an advanced solid tumor such as melanoma, head and neck, liver or kidney cancer. The chain is built from TRBV28 and TRBJ2-7; 7 bases map to TRBD1. This specimen consisted of CD4+ or CD8+ T cells sorted from blood, obtained in a trial of the OX40 agonist ivuxolimab. The CDR3 is CASSPRTGLYEQYF. The CDR3 nucleotides read TGTGCCAGCAGTCCGAGGACAGGCCTCTACGAGCAGTACTTC. Full variable domain (outside the CDR3, taken from reference TRBV28 and TRBJ2-7): DVKVTQSSRYLVKRTGEKVFLECVQDMDHENMFWYRQDPGLGLRLIYFSYDVKMKEKGDIPEGYSVSREKKERFSLILESASTNQTSMYLCASSPRTGLYEQYFGPGTRLTVT.